Below, 16 T cell receptor beta chains from the same sample are listed, as sequenced in a study of blood T cells in healthy people across ages. PCR was performed a second time for 7 to 11 cycles using a sample-barcoded 5' primer and a J-beta primer mix. TCRdb reanalysed the 5' RACE reads using MiXCR and keeps one entry per CDR3 protein. The sample carries roughly 2 million distinct CDR3 sequences, 49% recorded once. The specimen was blood. These receptors were obtained from a woman aged 40-49 years in good health.

The V and J genes are TRBV4-3 and TRBJ1-2; D call uncertain. The CDR3 covers 16 residues. Germline V CDR1 and CDR2: LGHNA, YSLEER. The V end was cut by 4 bases, the J end by 4 bases, with 19 bases between. The chain's CDR3 is CASSRRVTGTVYGYTF. Here the CDR3 DNA reads TGCGCCAGCAGCCGACGGGTAACCGGAACCGTCTATGGCTACACCTTC.

The rearrangement links TRBV20-1 to TRBJ2-1; no reliable D call. Trimming cost V 3 bases and J 12 bases, with 9 bases left between them. The CDR3 length is 10 residues. The germline V gene has CDR1 DFQATT and CDR2 SNEGSKA (reference sequence). CDR3 nucleotide sequence: TGCAGTGCTAGTAAGTCTGCGCAGTTCTTC. Protein: CSASKSAQFF.

DNA for the CDR3: TGTGCCAGCAGTTTGGACTCGGCTTTGGGCGGGGAGCAGTACTTC. Protein: CASSLDSALGGEQYF. The genes are TRBV28 and TRBJ2-7, with D possibly matching TRBD2 (5 bases). Germline assignment: CDR1 MDHEN and CDR2 SYDVKM. V was clipped by 3 bases and J by 7 bases, with 19 bases between them. The CDR3 runs 15 residues.

This clonotype was found a few times. The V gene is TRBV29-1, the J gene TRBJ2-3; D perhaps matches TRBD2 (6 bases). Germline CDR1 SQVTM, CDR2 ANQGSEA. With 8 bases removed from V and 4 bases from J, the gap between germline ends came to 31 bases. This CDR3 spans 18 amino acids. The CDR3 DNA follows: TGCAGCACCGGAGGGGTATCTAGAGTCCCGGCCGAGGCAGATACGCAGTATTTT. Translation: CSTGGVSRVPAEADTQYF.

This rearrangement joins TRBV5-1 to TRBJ2-5, with 7 nucleotides matching TRBD1. J lost 1 base, V lost 4 bases, and 7 bases had no gene match. The CDR3 has 15 residues. From germline, CDR1 is SGHRS and CDR2 YFSETQ. CDR3 amino acids: CASSGGQDFQETQYF. CDR3 DNA sequence: TGCGCCAGCAGCGGAGGACAGGATTTCCAAGAGACCCAGTACTTC.

The chain uses TRBV28 and TRBJ2-3; TRBD2 matches 10 bases. This CDR3 has 15 amino acids. The J segment lost 6 bases and the V segment lost 6 bases, leaving 9 bases of the junction unmatched. The germline gives CDR1 MDHEN, CDR2 SYDVKM. The CDR3 is CASRNGAGGLDTQYF. CDR3 nucleotide sequence: TGTGCCAGCAGAAACGGAGCGGGGGGGCTTGATACGCAGTATTTT. The variable domain in full, with the rest retrieved from reference TRBV28 and TRBJ2-3, is DVKVTQSSRYLVKRTGEKVFLECVQDMDHENMFWYRQDPGLGLRLIYFSYDVKMKEKGDIPEGYSVSREKKERFSLILESASTNQTSMYLCASRNGAGGLDTQYFGPGTRLTVL.

This sequence joins TRBV7-2 and TRBJ2-1; TRBD1 aligns across 9 bases. V lost 6 bases to trimming and J lost 6 bases; unmatched junction nucleotides: 9. The germline V gene encodes CDR1 SGHTA and CDR2 FQGNSA. This CDR3 has 15 amino acids. CDR3 nucleotide sequence: TGTGCCAGCAGTCCCCGGGACAGGGCCTTCAATGAGCAGTTCTTC. Its translation: CASSPRDRAFNEQFF. The whole variable domain, filled in from reference TRBV7-2 and TRBJ2-1, reads GAGVSQSPSNKVTEKGKDVELRCDPISGHTALYWYRQSLGQGLEFLIYFQGNSAPDKSGLPSDRFSAERTGGSVSTLTIQRTQQEDSAVYLCASSPRDRAFNEQFFGPGTRLTVL.

The table lists this clonotype with a few counts. This chain connects TRBV20-1 to TRBJ1-1; no clear D gene. The germline V gene has CDR1 DFQATT and CDR2 SNEGSKA (reference sequence). There are 14 residues in the CDR3. Trimming left V 3 bases short and J 5 bases short, with 16 bases between. CDR3 sequence: CSASKGLVGTEAFF. The CDR3 DNA is TGCAGTGCTAGTAAAGGACTAGTGGGGACTGAAGCTTTCTTT.

The rearrangement links TRBV5-1 to TRBJ2-1, with 10 positions matching TRBD2. The ends lost 0 bases at V and 7 bases at J; junction bases unmatched: 4. Germline V lookup: CDR1 SGHRS, CDR2 YFSETQ. This CDR3 has 15 residues. This chain's CDR3 is CASSLVGLATNEQFF. DNA of the CDR3: TGCGCCAGCAGCTTGGTGGGACTAGCGACTAATGAGCAGTTCTTC.

The V call is TRBV27, the J call TRBJ2-7; D remains ambiguous. V dropped 8 bases and J dropped 2 bases, with 22 bases sitting between them. This CDR3 is 16 amino acids long. CDR1 is MNHEY, CDR2 SMNVEV, per germline (reference sequence). Written as DNA, the CDR3 is TGTGCCAGCCAACCCGGTGCCGGGTTAATCGCCTACGAGCAGTACTTC. The encoded protein is CASQPGAGLIAYEQYF.

V and J are TRBV27 and TRBJ2-7; D possibly corresponds to TRBD1 (5 bases). The V and J ends lost 4 bases and 0 bases respectively, with 19 bases between them. The CDR3 is made up of 17 amino acids. Germline CDR1 and CDR2: MNHEY and SMNVEV (reference sequence). The CDR3 spells CASSSPTDHFSSYEQYF. The DNA for the CDR3 is TGTGCCAGCAGTTCTCCGACAGACCACTTTAGCTCCTACGAGCAGTACTTC.

The J gene is TRBJ1-2, the V gene TRBV7-9; TRBD1 might be the D (5 bases). This CDR3 comprises 15 residues. Between the trimmed V and J ends, which lost 4 bases and 4 bases, there was a span of 16 bases. Germline V lookup: CDR1 SEHNR, CDR2 FQNEAQ (reference sequence). The CDR3 is CASSSVDSGTYGYTF. The CDR3 DNA sequence: TGTGCCAGCAGCTCCGTCGATTCTGGGACCTATGGCTACACCTTC.

This sequence joins TRBV7-2 and TRBJ2-3; 8 nucleotides align to TRBD1. Germline V gene data show CDR1 as SGHTA and CDR2 as FQGNSA. The CDR3 spans 15 residues. V was clipped by 1 base and J by 8 bases; unmatched bases: 8. The CDR3 region has the DNA TGTGCCAGCAGCTTAGGAGGGACAGGAGCCGTTACGCAGTATTTT. Protein sequence: CASSLGGTGAVTQYF.

The table lists this clonotype with a few counts. V is TRBV11-2 and J is TRBJ2-7; D unclear. Germline CDR1 reads SGHAT; CDR2 reads FQNNGV. V lost 3 bases, J lost 2 bases, and 11 bases lay in between. The CDR3 runs to 14 residues. CDR3 DNA sequence: TGTGCCAGCAGCTTTAGGCTGAGGACCTACGAGCAGTACTTC. Its protein product is CASSFRLRTYEQYF.

This chain links TRBV20-1 with TRBJ2-4, with 9 bases aligning to TRBD2. The J call is doubtful: the DNA matches TRBJ2-5 better. This CDR3 is 14 amino acids long. CDR1 is DFQATT, CDR2 SNEGSKA, per germline (reference sequence). The CDR3 spells CSAPRGSGGETQYF. CDR3 coding DNA: TGCAGTGCTCCGAGGGGTAGCGGGGGCGAGACCCAGTACTTC.

The CDR3 reads CASSEASSNQPQHF. The CDR3 region has the DNA TGTGCCAGCAGTGAGGCCTCAAGCAATCAGCCCCAGCATTTT. The rearrangement joins TRBV2 to TRBJ1-5; D remains ambiguous. The CDR3 totals 14 residues. CDR1 is SNHLY and CDR2 is FYNNEI in the germline V gene. V was shortened by 3 bases and J by 1 base, with 7 bases between the two germline ends.